The clone carrying this TCR beta chain has ten or more counts. The sample comes from a study of regulatory T cells in long-lasting Graves disease. The CDR3 extends over 12 amino acids. V gave up 3 bases and J gave up 7 bases, with 10 bases separating them. The germline V gene encodes CDR1 MDHEN and CDR2 SYDVKM. Building of the TCR beta libraries involved iRepertoire HTBI primers and Arm-PCR of CDR3 regions. A single record per CDR3 protein comes from TCRdb applying MiXCR to the multiplex PCR reads. Among roughly 410,000 distinct CDR3 sequences listed, over 14% were seen once. As to time point: newly diagnosed GD, antithyroid drugs for less than 3 months. After RNA was extracted from PBMCs, the TCR library was made from it. In addition, the sample was reused for a study of T cells in Graves' hyperthyroidism and ophthalmopathy. From that paper: It was uncontrolled infection, other autoimmune disease, pregnancy or lactation that excluded patients.

The starting material was peripheral blood mononuclear cells (PBMCs), obtained at new diagnosis, from a patient treated with antithyroid drugs. The chain combines TRBV28 with TRBJ2-7, with D tentatively TRBD2 (6 bases). This TCR was recovered from a woman in her thirties or forties with Graves disease. Written as DNA, the CDR3 is TGTGCCAGCAGTTTGGGACTTGTTGAGCAGTACTTC. Translated: CASSLGLVEQYF.